This entry lists 4 T cell receptor beta chains sequenced from one sample in a study of T cell clonality in common variable immunodeficiency. Assay used: immunoSEQ multiplex PCR; TCRdb lists only in-frame clones, some missing. The sample contains approximately 44,000 clones, none of them singletons. The sequenced sample consisted of peripheral blood mononuclear cells. The receptors shown here come from a person aged 18 to 70 in good health.

This clone was seen at least ten times. The read comes to an end 3 residues before the CDR3 does, leaving the germline J gene to fill in the end. The chain employs TRBV29-1 and TRBJ2-3; D is possibly TRBD2 (6 bases). V was pared by 7 bases and J by 1 base, with 15 bases between. This CDR3 comprises 14 residues. Germline CDR1 is SQVTM and CDR2 is ANQGSEA. The part of the CDR3 DNA that was read is TGCAGCGCATTTAGCGGAACTGGCACAGATACG. Translation: CSAFSGTGTDT. The whole CDR3 protein is CSAFSGTGTDTQYF.

This clone was observed at least ten times. The read halts 3 residues ahead of the CDR3 end, with the missing end drawn from the germline J gene. V gene TRBV20-1 combines with J gene TRBJ1-2; no clear D. The CDR3 length is 14 residues. Germline V gene sequence: CDR1 DFQATT, CDR2 SNEGSKA (reference sequence). V lost 6 bases and J 2 bases, leaving 16 bases between the germline ends. CDR3 in amino acids: CSAPEAVQNYGYTF. CDR3 DNA, as far as it was read: TGCAGTGCGCCCGAGGCGGTCCAAAACTATGGC.

This clone was recorded at least ten times. The CDR3 end is not reached by the read, which stops 3 residues before it; the germline J gene fills it in. This rearrangement joins TRBV7-9 to TRBJ1-4; weak D call: TRBD1 (5 bases). Deletions cut 5 bases from V and 8 bases from J, with 18 bases between. Germline V lookup: CDR1 SEHNR, CDR2 FQNEAQ (reference sequence). The CDR3 loop spans 15 amino acids. The covered CDR3 bases are TGTGCCAGCAGCCCTAGCGGGCAGGGAGGAGAAAAA. Residues: CASSPSGQGGEK. Given in full, the CDR3 is CASSPSGQGGEKLFF.

This clone has at least ten counts. The read terminates 3 residues before the CDR3 end, so the remaining end is supplied by the germline J gene. This rearrangement joins TRBV28 to TRBJ1-2, with TRBD1 identical over 9 bases. Trimming removed 6 bases from V and 4 bases from J; junction bases left unmatched: 9. Germline CDR1 and CDR2: MDHEN and SYDVKM. The CDR3 is 15 residues long. The sequenced part of the CDR3 DNA is TGTGCCAGCAGCCAAGAAACAGGGGGCGTCTATGGC. Protein sequence: CASSQETGGVYG. The whole CDR3 is CASSQETGGVYGYTF.